This TCR beta chain was sequenced for a study of shared T cell receptors in the human thymus. Germline values: CDR1 MDHEN, CDR2 SYDVKM. V was trimmed by 2 bases and J by 4 bases, leaving 18 bases between them. The CDR3 is 16 amino acids. Assay: immunoSEQ multiplex PCR; the TCRdb copy retains only in-frame clones and omits some. The sample lists some 760,000 clones; 70% to 90% were seen once. This clone has only a few counts. The same specimen was also included in a second study, on human thymus T cells.

The sample was thymocytes. The receptor's source is a girl under three years old with a congenital heart defect. The V call is TRBV28, the J call TRBJ2-7; TRBD1 is a possible D gene (6 bases). CDR3 nucleotide sequence: TGTGCCAGCAGTTTAAGGAAAGGGACAACGCCTTACGAGCAGTACTTC. Its protein is CASSLRKGTTPYEQYF.